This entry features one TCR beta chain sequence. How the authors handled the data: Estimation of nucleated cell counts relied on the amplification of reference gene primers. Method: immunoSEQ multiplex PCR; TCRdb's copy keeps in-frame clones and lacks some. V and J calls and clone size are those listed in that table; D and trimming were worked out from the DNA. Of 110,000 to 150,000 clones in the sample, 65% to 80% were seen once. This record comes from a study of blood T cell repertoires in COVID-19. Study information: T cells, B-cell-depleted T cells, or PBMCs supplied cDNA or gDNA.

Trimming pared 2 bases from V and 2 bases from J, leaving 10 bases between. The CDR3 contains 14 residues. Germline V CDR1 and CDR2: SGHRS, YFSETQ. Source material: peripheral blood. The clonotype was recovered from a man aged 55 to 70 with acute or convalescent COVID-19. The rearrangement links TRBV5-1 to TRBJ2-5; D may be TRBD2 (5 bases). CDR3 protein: CASSFSERQETQYF. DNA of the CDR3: TGCGCCAGCAGCTTTTCGGAGCGGCAAGAGACCCAGTACTTC.